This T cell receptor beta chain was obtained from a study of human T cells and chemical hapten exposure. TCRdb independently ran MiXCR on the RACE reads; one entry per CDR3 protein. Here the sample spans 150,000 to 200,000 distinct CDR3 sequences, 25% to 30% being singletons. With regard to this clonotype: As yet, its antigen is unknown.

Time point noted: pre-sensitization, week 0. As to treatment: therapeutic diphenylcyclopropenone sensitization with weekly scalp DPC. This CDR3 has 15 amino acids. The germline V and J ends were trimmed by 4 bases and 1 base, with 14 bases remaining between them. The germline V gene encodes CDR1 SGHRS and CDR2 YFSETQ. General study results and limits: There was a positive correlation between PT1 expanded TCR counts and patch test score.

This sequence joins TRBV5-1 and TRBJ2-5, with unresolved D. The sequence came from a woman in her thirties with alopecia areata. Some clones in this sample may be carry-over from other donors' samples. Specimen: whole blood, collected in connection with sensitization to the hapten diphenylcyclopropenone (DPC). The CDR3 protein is CASSKQAGPQETQYF. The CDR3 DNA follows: TGCGCCAGCAGCAAGCAGGCTGGCCCCCAAGAGACCCAGTACTTC.